This entry describes one T cell receptor (beta chain). Sequencing used immunoSEQ multiplex PCR; TCRdb keeps in-frame clones, though not all of them. The table records roughly 330,000 clones, more than 70% of them present only once. These data belong to a study of blood T cell repertoires in COVID-19. About the study: Samples taken during acute and convalescent COVID-19 were collected in the United States, Italy and Spain.

The V and J ends lost 3 bases and 5 bases, in that order; junction bases with no gene match: 8. The CDR3 totals 16 residues. Germline values: CDR1 SGHNT, CDR2 YYREEE (reference sequence). Specimen: PBMCs or T cells enriched from blood (not recorded which). This clonotype originated in a woman between 25 and 40 years old who had recovered from COVID-19. This rearrangement joins TRBV5-4 to TRBJ2-2; 9 bases match TRBD1. The CDR3 DNA follows: TGTGCCAGCAGCTCCGGACAGGGGTTGGGAACCGGGGAGCTGTTTTTT. Translating gives CASSSGQGLGTGELFF. The variable domain in full, completed from reference TRBV5-4 and TRBJ2-2, reads ETGVTQSPTHLIKTRGQQVTLRCSSQSGHNTVSWYQQALGQGPQFIFQYYREEENGRGNFPPRFSGLQFPNYSSELNVNALELDDSALYLCASSSGQGLGTGELFFGEGSRLTVL.